Listed here are 25 T cell receptor beta chains from one sample, sequenced in a study of cytomegalovirus exposure and HLA in healthy donors (TCRdb year 2017). The library was produced with the immunoSEQ multiplex PCR assay. The multiplex PCR relied on a mix of 60 forward primers for TCR Vbeta segments and 13 reverse primers for TCR Jbeta segments. The immuneACCESS repertoire file appears here via TCRdb, limited to in-frame rearrangements. These files lack a portion of the clones; in checked studies, under half of the deficit traces to unresolved V genes, and the cause of the others is not known. Per the sample table, the count is 220,000 or so clones. Roughly 1.2% of the sample is held by the ten biggest clonotypes. Sample: PBMCs. These receptors were collected from a girl aged 2 to 10 in good health and CMV-seropositive.

The J gene is TRBJ2-3, the V gene TRBV4-2, with 13 bases identical to TRBD2. CDR1 is LGHNA, CDR2 YNFKEQ, per germline. V was pared by 3 bases and J by 5 bases, with 5 bases of the junction left unmatched. The CDR3 sequence is 16 residues long. The CDR3 DNA sequence: TGTGCCAGCAGCCATCGACTAGCGGGAGGTAGAGATACGCAGTATTTT. It specifies CASSHRLAGGRDTQYF.

The chain carries TRBV28 and TRBJ2-7; 8 nucleotides match TRBD2. Per the germline V gene, CDR1 is MDHEN and CDR2 is SYDVKM. V shed 7 bases, J shed 5 bases, and the junction held 7 bases outside the gene matches. This CDR3 region has 13 residues. The CDR3 sequence: CASTPGGKDEQYF. In DNA form, the CDR3 reads TGTGCCAGCACCCCGGGAGGGAAGGACGAGCAGTACTTC. The full variable domain, rest sourced from reference TRBV28 and TRBJ2-7, is DVKVTQSSRYLVKRTGEKVFLECVQDMDHENMFWYRQDPGLGLRLIYFSYDVKMKEKGDIPEGYSVSREKKERFSLILESASTNQTSMYLCASTPGGKDEQYFGPGTRLTVT.

This chain uses TRBV5-1 with TRBJ2-7; D perhaps matches TRBD1 (5 bases). V gave up 4 bases and J gave up 5 bases, with 19 bases separating them. This CDR3 has 15 residues. Germline CDR1 is SGHRS and CDR2 is YFSETQ. CDR3: CASSPRVTYPNEQYF. In nucleotides, the CDR3 is TGCGCCAGCAGCCCCAGGGTAACCTACCCCAACGAGCAGTACTTC.

The chain links TRBV2 to TRBJ1-1; D perhaps matches TRBD1 (5 bases). V was pared by 10 bases and J by 4 bases, with 13 bases between. The CDR3 is 12 residues long. Per germline, CDR1 SNHLY and CDR2 FYNNEI. The chain's CDR3 is CATSDGGTEAFF. The CDR3 region has the DNA TGTGCCACCTCGGACGGGGGCACTGAAGCTTTCTTT.

This CDR3 reads CASSQDSGVGNQPQHF. DNA for the CDR3: TGCGCCAGCAGCCAAGATTCGGGGGTGGGCAATCAGCCCCAGCATTTT. The J gene is TRBJ1-5, the V gene TRBV4-1; D might be TRBD1 (5 bases). The CDR3 sequence is 16 residues long. V was cut by 0 bases and J by 2 bases, with 11 bases left in between. Looked up from germline, CDR1 is MGHRA and CDR2 is YSYEKL.

This sequence joins TRBV11-2 and TRBJ2-7, with D tentatively TRBD1 (5 bases). The CDR3 runs to 16 residues. Germline CDR1 reads SGHAT; CDR2 reads FQNNGV. V was trimmed by 1 base and J by 5 bases, leaving 18 bases between them. Here the CDR3 DNA reads TGTGCCAGCAGCTTAGCCGTAAGCCCCAGGGCCCACGAGCAGTACTTC. Protein: CASSLAVSPRAHEQYF. The full variable domain, rest sourced from reference TRBV11-2 and TRBJ2-7, is EAGVAQSPRYKIIEKRQSVAFWCNPISGHATLYWYQQILGQGPKLLIQFQNNGVVDDSQLPKDRFSAERLKGVDSTLKIQPAKLEDSAVYLCASSLAVSPRAHEQYFGPGTRLTVT.

The chain combines TRBV7-6 with TRBJ1-1; no definite D call. Trimming removed 5 bases at V and 1 base at J, with 8 bases between. The CDR3 runs 13 residues. Germline V gives CDR1 SGHVS, CDR2 FNYEAQ. The CDR3 reads CASSQKRNTEAFF. The CDR3 DNA is TGTGCCAGCAGCCAAAAGAGGAACACTGAAGCTTTCTTT.

The V call is TRBV6-4, the J call TRBJ1-5, with D perhaps matching TRBD1 (6 bases). CDR1 is MRHNA, CDR2 SNTAGT, per germline. The germline V and J ends were trimmed by 9 bases and 2 bases, with 20 bases remaining between them. The CDR3 has 16 amino acids. CDR3 DNA sequence: TGTGCCAGTAGGGGACACCCCTGTTGGGGCAATCAGCCCCAGCATTTT. The encoded protein is CASRGHPCWGNQPQHF.

The chain recombines TRBV10-3 with TRBJ2-2; D may be TRBD1 (5 bases). Deletions cut 6 bases from V and 0 bases from J, with 14 bases between. The CDR3 loop spans 16 amino acids. Germline V gene data show CDR1 as ENHRY and CDR2 as SYGVKD. The CDR3 DNA follows: TGTGCCATCAGGGGGCCGGACGGAGCGAACACCGGGGAGCTGTTTTTT. It specifies CAIRGPDGANTGELFF.

V and J are TRBV27 and TRBJ1-2, with D possibly matching TRBD1 (5 bases). The CDR3 spans 13 residues. Trimming removed 6 bases from V and 7 bases from J, with 15 bases in between. In germline, CDR1 is MNHEY, CDR2 SMNVEV (reference sequence). The CDR3 spells CASRWSQGGGYTF. The DNA of the CDR3 is TGTGCCAGCAGATGGTCTCAGGGCGGTGGCTACACCTTC.

The chain combines TRBV5-4 with TRBJ1-2; 7 nucleotides agree with TRBD1. CDR1 is SGHNT, CDR2 YYREEE, per germline (reference sequence). Unmatched junction bases numbered 15, after V lost 3 bases and J lost 4 bases. This CDR3 contains 17 residues. CDR3: CASSSTGNPPRGYGYTF. CDR3 nucleotides: TGTGCCAGCAGCTCGACAGGGAACCCTCCGAGGGGCTATGGCTACACCTTC.

The chain carries TRBV6-5 and TRBJ2-2; TRBD2 might be the D (5 bases). The CDR3 spans 15 residues. Trimming cost V 4 bases and J 0 bases, with 9 bases left between them. Germline assignment: CDR1 MNHEY and CDR2 SVGAGI. The CDR3, as DNA: TGTGCCAGCAGTTCTTTCGGGGCGAACACCGGGGAGCTGTTTTTT. Amino acids: CASSSFGANTGELFF.

This chain joins TRBV30 and TRBJ1-3, with 7 bases matching TRBD1. CDR3 length: 13 residues. The junction had 1 base not matched to a gene; V was cut back by 5 bases and J by 0 bases. CDR1 is GTSNPN and CDR2 is SVGIG in the germline V gene (reference sequence). CDR3: CAWAGGSGNTIYF. In nucleotides, the CDR3 is TGTGCCTGGGCAGGGGGCTCTGGAAACACCATATATTTT.

The J gene is TRBJ1-1, the V gene TRBV10-3; D perhaps matches TRBD1 (5 bases). Germline V gene lookup returns CDR1 ENHRY and CDR2 SYGVKD. The V gene lost 6 bases and the J gene lost 3 bases, with 8 bases spanning the gap. The CDR3 loop spans 12 amino acids. CDR3 DNA: TGTGCCATCAGCGGGGGGGACACTGAAGCTTTCTTT. Translating it yields CAISGGDTEAFF.

The chain is built from TRBV14 and TRBJ1-5, with a tentative D call TRBD1 (5 bases). The CDR3 is 14 amino acids. The ends were cut back, 4 bases at V and 4 bases at J, with 11 bases in the middle. In germline, CDR1 is SGHDN, CDR2 FVKESK. The CDR3 coding sequence is TGTGCCAGCAGCCTTTCCGACAGTAATCAGCCCCAGCATTTT. It specifies CASSLSDSNQPQHF.

Notes on this clone: Mismatch with germline at one junction end may stem from a read error. This CDR3 is also generated by other DNA sequences in the sample. The V gene is TRBV6-5, the J gene TRBJ1-5, with a tentative D call TRBD1 (6 bases). The germline V gene encodes CDR1 MNHEY and CDR2 SVGAGI. The CDR3 is 15 residues long. CDR3 in DNA: TGTGCCAGCAGCCCGAGACAGGATAGCAATCAGCCTCAGCATTTT. As protein: CASSPRQDSNQPQHF.

The chain recombines TRBV6-5 with TRBJ2-5, with TRBD1 matching 7 bases. The V and J ends lost 6 bases and 2 bases, in that order; junction bases with no gene match: 6. The germline gives CDR1 MNHEY, CDR2 SVGAGI. The CDR3 runs 14 residues. CDR3 sequence: CASSRGTVQETQYF. Here the CDR3 DNA reads TGTGCCAGCAGCAGAGGGACAGTTCAAGAGACCCAGTACTTC.

The gene calls are TRBV11-2 and TRBJ1-1; D not certain. The germline CDR1 and CDR2 sequences are SGHAT and FQNNGV. This CDR3 has 14 amino acids. Trimming removed 0 bases at V and 2 bases at J, with 7 bases between. The CDR3 sequence is CASSLESKNTEAFF. The CDR3 nucleotides read TGTGCCAGCAGCTTAGAGAGCAAAAACACTGAAGCTTTCTTT.

This chain uses TRBV18 with TRBJ2-7, with D possibly matching TRBD1 (6 bases). CDR3 length equals 14 residues. The germline V and J ends were trimmed by 4 bases and 3 bases, with 13 bases remaining between them. Germline loops: CDR1 KGHSH, CDR2 LQKENI. CDR3: CASSLGQKDYEQYF. CDR3 coding DNA: TGTGCCAGCTCACTAGGACAGAAAGACTACGAGCAGTACTTC. The full variable domain, its missing parts supplied by reference TRBV18 and TRBJ2-7, is NAGVMQNPRHLVRRRGQEARLRCSPMKGHSHVYWYRQLPEEGLKFMVYLQKENIIDESGMPKERFSAEFPKEGPSILRIQQVVRGDSAAYFCASSLGQKDYEQYFGPGTRLTVT.

This rearrangement joins TRBV25-1 to TRBJ2-1; 7 bases align to TRBD2. The V and J ends lost 7 bases and 8 bases, in that order; junction bases with no gene match: 11. Germline CDR1 is MGHDK and CDR2 is SYGVNS. This CDR3 region has 14 residues. Written as DNA, the CDR3 is TGTGCCAGCACCATCGGGGCTGCGGGGGATGAGCAGTTCTTC. It encodes CASTIGAAGDEQFF.

The chain employs TRBV27 and TRBJ1-4, with TRBD1 as a possible D gene (6 bases). Germline CDR1 and CDR2: MNHEY and SMNVEV (reference sequence). V lost 2 bases, J lost 8 bases, and 12 bases lay in between. The CDR3 loop spans 14 amino acids. The CDR3 DNA reads as TGTGCCAGCAGTTTAAGCAGGGGAGGGGAAAAACTGTTTTTT. This encodes CASSLSRGGEKLFF.

This chain links TRBV27 with TRBJ1-5, with 7 positions matching TRBD1. V was clipped by 4 bases and J by 4 bases; unmatched bases: 7. The CDR3 consists of 15 residues. The germline CDR1 and CDR2 sequences are MNHEY and SMNVEV (reference sequence). Here the CDR3 reads CASSSRQGLNQPQHF. CDR3 coding DNA: TGTGCCAGCAGTTCCAGACAGGGCCTTAATCAGCCCCAGCATTTT.

Here the CDR3 DNA reads TGCGCCAGCAGCTTGTGGGGGGATAGCAATCAGCCCCAGCATTTT. The encoded protein is CASSLWGDSNQPQHF. The gene calls are TRBV5-1 and TRBJ1-5; tentatively, D is TRBD1 (5 bases). The CDR3 is made up of 15 amino acids. Looked up from germline, CDR1 is SGHRS and CDR2 is YFSETQ. Trimming removed 1 base from V and 0 bases from J, with 8 bases in between.

The chain employs TRBV6-6 and TRBJ2-5, with 7 bases matching TRBD2. Germline CDR1 and CDR2: MNHNY and SVGAGI (reference sequence). Losses at the gene ends were 2 bases for V and 0 bases for J; bases not matched to a gene: 6. The length of the CDR3 is 16 residues. In nucleotides, the CDR3 is TGTGCCAGCAGTTACGGGAGGGCGGGAAACCAAGAGACCCAGTACTTC. Translation: CASSYGRAGNQETQYF.

This sequence joins TRBV30 and TRBJ2-7, with D unresolved. Germline CDR1 is GTSNPN and CDR2 is SVGIG (reference sequence). V lost 0 bases to trimming and J lost 3 bases, with 9 bases between them. This CDR3 is 13 amino acids long. CDR3 loop: CAWSVRWSYEQYF. The CDR3 DNA sequence: TGTGCCTGGAGTGTCCGTTGGAGCTACGAGCAGTACTTC.